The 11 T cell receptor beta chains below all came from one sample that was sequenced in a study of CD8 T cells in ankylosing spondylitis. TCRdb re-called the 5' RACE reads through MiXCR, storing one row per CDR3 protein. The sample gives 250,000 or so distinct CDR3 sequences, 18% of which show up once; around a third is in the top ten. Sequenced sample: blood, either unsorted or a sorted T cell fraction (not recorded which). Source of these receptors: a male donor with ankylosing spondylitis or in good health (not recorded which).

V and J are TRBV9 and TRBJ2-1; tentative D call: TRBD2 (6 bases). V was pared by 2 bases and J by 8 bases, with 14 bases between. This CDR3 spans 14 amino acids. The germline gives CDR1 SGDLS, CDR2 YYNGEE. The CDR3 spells CASSVRDWEYEQFF. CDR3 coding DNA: TGTGCCAGCAGCGTCCGGGACTGGGAGTATGAGCAGTTCTTC.

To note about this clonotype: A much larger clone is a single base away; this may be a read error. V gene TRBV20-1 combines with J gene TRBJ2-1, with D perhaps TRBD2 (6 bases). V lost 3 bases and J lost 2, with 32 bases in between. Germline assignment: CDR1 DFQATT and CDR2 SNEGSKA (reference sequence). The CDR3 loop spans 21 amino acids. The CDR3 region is CSASRSLPGLTGVFPYNEQFF. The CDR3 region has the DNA TGCAGTGCTAGTAGAAGTCTACCAGGACTAACGGGAGTATTCCCCTACAATGAGCAGTTCTTC.

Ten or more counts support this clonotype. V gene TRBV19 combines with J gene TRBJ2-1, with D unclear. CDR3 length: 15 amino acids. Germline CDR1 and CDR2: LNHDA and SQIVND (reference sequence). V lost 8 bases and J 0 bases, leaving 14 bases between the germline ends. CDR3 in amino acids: CASSPGQSSYNEQFF. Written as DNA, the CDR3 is TGTGCCAGTTCCCCGGGTCAAAGCTCCTACAATGAGCAGTTCTTC.

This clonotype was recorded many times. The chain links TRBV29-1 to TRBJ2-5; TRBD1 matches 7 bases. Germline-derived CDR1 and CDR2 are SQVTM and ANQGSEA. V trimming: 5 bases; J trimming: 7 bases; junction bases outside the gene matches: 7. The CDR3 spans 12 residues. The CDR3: CSVYGQAGTQYF. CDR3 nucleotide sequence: TGCAGCGTTTACGGACAGGCCGGGACCCAGTACTTC.

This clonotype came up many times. Here the CDR3 reads CASSWIGTPYDEQFF. CDR3 DNA sequence: TGTGCCAGCAGCTGGATCGGCACCCCTTACGATGAGCAGTTCTTC. This chain links TRBV7-8 with TRBJ2-1; D is uncertain. The CDR3 covers 15 residues. Germline CDR1 reads SGHVS; CDR2 reads FQNEAQ. Between the trimmed V and J ends, which lost 4 bases and 8 bases, there was a span of 18 bases.

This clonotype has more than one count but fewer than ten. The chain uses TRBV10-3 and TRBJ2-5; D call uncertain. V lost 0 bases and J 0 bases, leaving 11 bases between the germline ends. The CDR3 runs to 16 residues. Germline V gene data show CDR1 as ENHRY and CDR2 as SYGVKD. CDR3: CAISESETQYQETQYF. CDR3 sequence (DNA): TGTGCCATCAGTGAGTCGGAGACTCAGTACCAAGAGACCCAGTACTTC.

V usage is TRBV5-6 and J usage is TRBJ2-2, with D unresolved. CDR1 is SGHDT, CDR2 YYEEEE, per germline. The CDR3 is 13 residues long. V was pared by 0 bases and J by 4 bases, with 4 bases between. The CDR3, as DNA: TGTGCCAGCAGCTTGGCCAGCACCGGGGAGCTGTTTTTT. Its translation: CASSLASTGELFF. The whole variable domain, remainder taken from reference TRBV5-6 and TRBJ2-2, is DAGVTQSPTHLIKTRGQQVTLRCSPKSGHDTVSWYQQALGQGPQFIFQYYEEEERQRGNFPDRFSGHQFPNYSSELNVNALLLGDSALYLCASSLASTGELFFGEGSRLTVL.

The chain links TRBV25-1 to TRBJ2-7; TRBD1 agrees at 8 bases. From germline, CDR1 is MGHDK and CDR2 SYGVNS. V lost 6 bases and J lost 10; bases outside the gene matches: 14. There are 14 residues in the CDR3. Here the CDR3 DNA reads TGTGCCAGCAGCCCTAGAGAGACAGGGGCGCGTCAGTACTTC. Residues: CASSPRETGARQYF.

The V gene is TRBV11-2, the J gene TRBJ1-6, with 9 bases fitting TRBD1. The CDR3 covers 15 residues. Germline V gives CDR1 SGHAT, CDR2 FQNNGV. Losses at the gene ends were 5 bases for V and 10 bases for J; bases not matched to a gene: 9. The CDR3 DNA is TGTGCCAGCAGCATGGACAGGGGTGTTGGATCACCCCTCCACTTT. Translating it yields CASSMDRGVGSPLHF.

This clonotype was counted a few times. CDR3 in DNA: TGTGCCAGCATGGAAGAAGGGACTGAAGCTTTCTTT. Translation: CASMEEGTEAFF. The V call is TRBV12-3 or TRBV12-4, the J call TRBJ1-1; no reliable D call. This CDR3 comprises 12 residues. V gave up 7 bases and J gave up 5 bases, with 11 bases separating them.

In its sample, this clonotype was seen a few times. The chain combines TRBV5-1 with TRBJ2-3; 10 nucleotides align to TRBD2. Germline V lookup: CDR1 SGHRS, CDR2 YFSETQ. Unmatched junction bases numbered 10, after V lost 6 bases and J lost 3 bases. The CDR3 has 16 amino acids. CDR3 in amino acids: CASKSGLAVLTDTQYF. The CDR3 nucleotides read TGCGCCAGCAAATCCGGACTAGCGGTATTGACAGATACGCAGTATTTT.